Below are 9 T cell receptor beta chains sequenced from a single sample in a study of PD-L1 blockade in urothelial cancer. The protocol was immunoSEQ multiplex PCR, while the TCRdb copy is restricted to in-frame clones and leaves out a portion. The data hold around 45,000 clones, with 83% observed a single time. Regarding time point: peripheral blood 6 weeks after treatment start. This material consisted of PBMCs, taken around atezolizumab (anti-PD-L1) treatment. These receptors originate from a man between 60 and 75 years old with urothelial cancer.

This clone has more than one count but fewer than ten. The chain uses TRBV28 and TRBJ1-5; a possible D gene is TRBD1 (6 bases). This CDR3 spans 15 amino acids. Germline values: CDR1 MDHEN, CDR2 SYDVKM. Trimming cost V 2 bases and J 2 bases, with 10 bases left between them. The CDR3, as DNA: TGTGCCAGCAGTTTACCAGGGGATGGCAATCAGCCCCAGCATTTT. Residues: CASSLPGDGNQPQHF.

The rearrangement joins TRBV28 to TRBJ2-1; 8 bases are a match to TRBD2. CDR3 length equals 15 residues. J gave up 0 bases and V 4 bases, and 2 bases lay outside the gene matches. Germline V gene lookup returns CDR1 MDHEN and CDR2 SYDVKM. The CDR3 DNA sequence: TGTGCCAGCAGTTCGACTAGCGACTCCTACAATGAGCAGTTCTTC. It yields the protein CASSSTSDSYNEQFF. The whole variable domain, filled in from reference TRBV28 and TRBJ2-1, reads DVKVTQSSRYLVKRTGEKVFLECVQDMDHENMFWYRQDPGLGLRLIYFSYDVKMKEKGDIPEGYSVSREKKERFSLILESASTNQTSMYLCASSSTSDSYNEQFFGPGTRLTVL.

This clone came up a few times. The chain recombines TRBV2 with TRBJ1-6, with 9 positions matching TRBD1. CDR3 size: 17 residues. Germline V gene lookup returns CDR1 SNHLY and CDR2 FYNNEI. Germline trimming cut 2 bases from V and 6 bases from J; bases unmatched to any gene: 8. The CDR3 here is CASSETHRGRVNSPLHF. CDR3 nucleotides: TGTGCCAGCAGTGAAACGCACAGGGGGCGAGTTAATTCACCCCTCCACTTT.

The chain carries TRBV2 and TRBJ2-7; D perhaps matches TRBD1 (5 bases). V was trimmed by 4 bases and J by 5 bases, leaving 12 bases between them. This CDR3 contains 13 residues. The germline V gene encodes CDR1 SNHLY and CDR2 FYNNEI. The CDR3 protein is CASSVVRENEQYF. The CDR3 region has the DNA TGTGCCAGCAGTGTCGTCAGGGAAAACGAGCAGTACTTC.

The chain recombines TRBV7-8 with TRBJ1-1; D unresolved. Germline V gene sequence: CDR1 SGHVS, CDR2 FQNEAQ. The V and J ends lost 3 bases and 1 base respectively, with 12 bases between them. CDR3 size: 15 residues. The CDR3 DNA reads TGTGCCAGCAGCTTTGAGTTTATGTGGAACACTGAAGCTTTCTTT. Translated, it gives CASSFEFMWNTEAFF.

The chain is built from TRBV5-1 and TRBJ2-5, with TRBD1 matching 7 bases. Germline CDR1 SGHRS, CDR2 YFSETQ. Losses at the gene ends were 4 bases for V and 5 bases for J; bases not matched to a gene: 11. There are 15 residues in the CDR3. Here the CDR3 reads CASSLTGQAGETQYF. Written as DNA, the CDR3 is TGCGCCAGCAGCCTTACCGGACAGGCTGGGGAGACCCAGTACTTC.

The chain combines TRBV6-6 with TRBJ2-1, with TRBD2 matching over 9 bases. CDR1 and CDR2 from the germline V gene are MNHNY and SVGAGI (reference sequence). With 6 bases clipped from V and 5 bases from J, the junction kept 8 bases outside the gene matches. The CDR3 has 15 residues. The CDR3 nucleotides read TGTGCCAGCAGCCGTTGGCGGGGGGGGGACAATGAGCAGTTCTTC. It specifies CASSRWRGGDNEQFF.

The CDR3 sequence: CASSQEQGDYGYTF. The CDR3 region has the DNA TGCGCCAGCAGCCAAGAACAGGGGGACTATGGCTACACCTTC. This chain uses TRBV4-1 with TRBJ1-2; 8 bases fit TRBD1. The J segment lost 3 bases and the V segment lost 0 bases, leaving 0 bases of the junction unmatched. Germline CDR1 MGHRA, CDR2 YSYEKL. The length of the CDR3 is 14 residues.

This clone occurred once. This chain joins TRBV27 and TRBJ1-4; no firm D call. V was cut by 3 bases and J by 0 bases, with 5 bases left in between. From germline, CDR1 is MNHEY and CDR2 SMNVEV (reference sequence). The CDR3 is made up of 14 amino acids. The CDR3 sequence: CASSFTTTNEKLFF. As DNA, the CDR3 is TGTGCCAGCAGTTTTACAACAACTAATGAAAAACTGTTTTTT.